Only a few counts were recorded for the clone carrying this TCR beta chain. The target antigen is unknown. Germline V gives CDR1 SEHNR, CDR2 FQNEAQ (reference sequence). The CDR3 runs to 16 residues. Unmatched junction bases numbered 9, after V lost 5 bases and J lost 6 bases. This sample stems from a study of T cells after yellow fever vaccination. Study findings and constraints: Booster sampling recovered most clones from primary vaccination (96% CD4, over 75% CD8). Researchers noted that a small share of clonotypes showed up in both CD4 and CD8 compartments.

MiXCR was run by TCRdb on the 5' RACE reads, yielding one entry per CDR3 protein. This table holds roughly 300,000 distinct CDR3 sequences, around 8.1% found once. The source is a man aged 18 to 35 who received the YFV17D yellow fever vaccine. This chain connects TRBV7-9 to TRBJ2-3, with TRBD2 matching over 12 bases. Sequenced here: PBMCs, sampled more than 40 days after the first yellow fever vaccination. The chain's CDR3 is CASSPGLAGPLDTQYF. In DNA, the CDR3 is TGTGCCAGCAGCCCCGGACTAGCGGGGCCATTGGATACGCAGTATTTT.